This record covers a single T cell receptor (beta chain). These data are taken from a study of technical replicates of blood from several donors. TCRdb keeps only in-frame clones here, not all; method: immunoSEQ multiplex PCR. The sample gives over 80,000 clones, approximately 96% of which show up once; roughly 0.35% is in the top ten. The source of this sequence is a human donor in good health. Sequences were obtained from T cells isolated from PBMCs.

The CDR3 sequence is CASSPNRGSSTF. The CDR3 DNA sequence: TGTGCCAGCTCACCAAACAGGGGGTCTTCCACCTTC. J is TRBJ1-2 and V is TRBV18, with TRBD1 matching 8 bases. V trimming: 2 bases; J trimming: 13 bases; junction bases outside the gene matches: 6. This CDR3 has 12 amino acids. CDR1 is KGHSH and CDR2 is LQKENI in the germline V gene.